A single sample is the source of the 2 T cell receptor beta chains below, sequenced in a study of blood T cell repertoires in COVID-19. Clones were sequenced by immunoSEQ multiplex PCR, and TCRdb holds only the in-frame ones, with some missing. The sample lists 120,000 to 150,000 clones; more than 80% were seen once. The sample was peripheral blood. The receptors were sampled from a human donor in a cohort sampled during active COVID-19.

The genes are TRBV11-2 and TRBJ2-2; 8 bases are a match to TRBD1. Germline V gene sequence: CDR1 SGHAT, CDR2 FQNNGV. This CDR3 comprises 15 residues. V gave up 5 bases and J gave up 4 bases; unmatched junction bases: 6. CDR3 residues: CASSRTGYGTGELFF. The CDR3 nucleotides are TGTGCCAGCAGCCGGACAGGGTATGGCACCGGGGAGCTGTTTTTT.

This clone was detected once. V usage is TRBV3-1 (or the pseudogene TRBV3-2) and J usage is TRBJ2-3; the match to TRBD1 covers 7 bases. Germline assignment: CDR1 LGHDT and CDR2 YNNKEL (reference sequence). The CDR3 runs 18 residues. The junction had 15 bases not matched to a gene; V was cut back by 6 bases and J by 0 bases. CDR3 protein: CASRRGLASTSSTDTQYF. The CDR3 DNA reads as TGTGCCAGCAGGAGGGGGCTTGCCTCCACATCTAGCACAGATACGCAGTATTTT.